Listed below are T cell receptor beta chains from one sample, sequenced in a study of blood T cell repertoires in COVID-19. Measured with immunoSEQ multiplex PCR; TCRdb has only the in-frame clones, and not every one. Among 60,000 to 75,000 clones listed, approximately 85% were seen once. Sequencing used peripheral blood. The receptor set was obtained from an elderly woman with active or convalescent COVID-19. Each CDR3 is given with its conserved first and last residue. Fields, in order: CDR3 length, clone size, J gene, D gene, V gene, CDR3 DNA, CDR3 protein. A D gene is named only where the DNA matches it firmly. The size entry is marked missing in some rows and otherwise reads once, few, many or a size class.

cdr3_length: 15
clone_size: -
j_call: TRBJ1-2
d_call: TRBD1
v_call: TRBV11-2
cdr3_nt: TGTGCCAGCAGCCCAGGGACAGAACCTAACTATGGCTACACCTTC
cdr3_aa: CASSPGTEPNYGYTF

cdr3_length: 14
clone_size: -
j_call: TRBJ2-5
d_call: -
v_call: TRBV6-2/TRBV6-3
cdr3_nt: TGTGCCAGCAGCCCCAGGGAACACCAGGAGACCCAGTACTTC
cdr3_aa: CASSPREHQETQYF

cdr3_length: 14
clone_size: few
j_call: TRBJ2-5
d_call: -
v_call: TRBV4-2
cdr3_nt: TGTGCCAGCAGCCAAGATGGAGGGTCCGAGACCCAGTACTTC
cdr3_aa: CASSQDGGSETQYF

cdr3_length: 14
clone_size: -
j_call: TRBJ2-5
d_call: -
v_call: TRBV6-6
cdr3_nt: TGTGCCAGCAGTTTAACCGGGACACGAGAGACCCAGTACTTC
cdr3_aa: CASSLTGTRETQYF

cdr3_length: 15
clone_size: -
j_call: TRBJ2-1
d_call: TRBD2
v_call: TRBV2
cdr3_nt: TGTGCCATCGCTTCGCGGGGGGCCGTGGACTTTGAGCAGTTCTTC
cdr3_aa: CAIASRGAVDFEQFF

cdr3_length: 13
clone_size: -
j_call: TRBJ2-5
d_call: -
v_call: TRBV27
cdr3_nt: TGTGCCAGCAGTTTGAGGCCTAGGGAGACCCAGTACTTC
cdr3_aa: CASSLRPRETQYF

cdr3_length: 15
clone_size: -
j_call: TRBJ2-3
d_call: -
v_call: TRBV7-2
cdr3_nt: TGTGCCAGCAGCTTAGGGAGTCGATACACAGATACGCAGTATTTT
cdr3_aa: CASSLGSRYTDTQYF

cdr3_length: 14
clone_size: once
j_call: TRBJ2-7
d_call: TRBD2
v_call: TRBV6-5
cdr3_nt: TGTGCCAGCAAACTAGCGGGCCACTCCTACGAGCAGTACTTC
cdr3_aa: CASKLAGHSYEQYF

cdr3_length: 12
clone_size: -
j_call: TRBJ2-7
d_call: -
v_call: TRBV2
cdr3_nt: TGTGCCAGCATTTACGAGAGATACGAGCAGTACTTC
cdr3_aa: CASIYERYEQYF

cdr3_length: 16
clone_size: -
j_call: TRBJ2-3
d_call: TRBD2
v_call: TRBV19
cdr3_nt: TGTGCCAGTAGTCTGACGACTAGCGGGGGGACAGATACGCAGTATTTT
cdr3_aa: CASSLTTSGGTDTQYF

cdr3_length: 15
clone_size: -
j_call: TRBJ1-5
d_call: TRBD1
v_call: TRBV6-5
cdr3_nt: TGTGCCAGCAGTTCCCGGACAGGGGGCGATCAGCCCCAGCATTTT
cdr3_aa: CASSSRTGGDQPQHF

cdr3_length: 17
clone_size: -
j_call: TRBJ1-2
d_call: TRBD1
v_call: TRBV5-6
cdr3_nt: TGTGCCAGCAGCTTGTTCCCCCCTGACAGGGGGCACGATGGCTACACCTTC
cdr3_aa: CASSLFPPDRGHDGYTF

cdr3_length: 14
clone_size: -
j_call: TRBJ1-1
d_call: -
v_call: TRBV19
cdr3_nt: TGTGCCAGTAGTACAAACAGGGCAAACACTGAAGCTTTCTTT
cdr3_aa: CASSTNRANTEAFF

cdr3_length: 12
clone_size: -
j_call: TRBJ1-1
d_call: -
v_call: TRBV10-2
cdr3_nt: TGCGCCAGCAGGTTCGAGGAGACTGAAGCTTTCTTT
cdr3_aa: CASRFEETEAFF

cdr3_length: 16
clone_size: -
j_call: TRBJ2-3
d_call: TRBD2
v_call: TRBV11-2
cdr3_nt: TGTGCCAGCAGCTTAGTCGGGGGACTAGTTTCGGATACGCAGTATTTT
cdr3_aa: CASSLVGGLVSDTQYF

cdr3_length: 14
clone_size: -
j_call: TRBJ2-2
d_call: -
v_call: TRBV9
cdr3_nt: TGTGCCAGCAGCGAGGATAGGGGCACCGGGGAGCTGTTTTTT
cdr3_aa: CASSEDRGTGELFF

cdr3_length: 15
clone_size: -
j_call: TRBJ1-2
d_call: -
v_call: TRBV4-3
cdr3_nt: TGCGCCAGCAGCCTTGACAGGCAGACCCTCTATGGCTACACCTTC
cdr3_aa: CASSLDRQTLYGYTF

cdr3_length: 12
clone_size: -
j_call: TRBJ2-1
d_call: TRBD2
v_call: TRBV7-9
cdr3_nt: TGTGCCAGCAGAAGCAGCGGGGGTGAGCAGTTCTTC
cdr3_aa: CASRSSGGEQFF

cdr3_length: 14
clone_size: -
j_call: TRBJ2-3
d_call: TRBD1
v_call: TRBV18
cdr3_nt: TGTGCCACCCGTACAGGGGGACTTCAGGATACGCAGTATTTT
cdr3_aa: CATRTGGLQDTQYF

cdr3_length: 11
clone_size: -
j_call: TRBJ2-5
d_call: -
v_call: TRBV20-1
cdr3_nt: TGCAGTGCTAGTGAGCGGGAGACCCAGTACTTC
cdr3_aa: CSASERETQYF

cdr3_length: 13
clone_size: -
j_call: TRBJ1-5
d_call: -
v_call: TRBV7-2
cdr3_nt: TGTGCCAGCAGCTCACATAGCAATCAGCCCCAGCATTTT
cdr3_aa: CASSSHSNQPQHF

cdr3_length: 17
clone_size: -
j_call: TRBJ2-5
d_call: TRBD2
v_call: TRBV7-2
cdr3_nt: TGTGCCAGCAGCTTATTTCCGGGACTAGCGAATCAAGAGACCCAGTACTTC
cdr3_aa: CASSLFPGLANQETQYF

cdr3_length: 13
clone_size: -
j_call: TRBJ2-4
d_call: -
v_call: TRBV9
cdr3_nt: TGTGCCAGCAGCGTAGGGGGGGAAAACATTCAGTACTTC
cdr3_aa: CASSVGGENIQYF

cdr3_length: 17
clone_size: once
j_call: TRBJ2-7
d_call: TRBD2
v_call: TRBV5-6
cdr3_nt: TGTGCCAGCAGCTTTTCACTAGCGGGGGGCCTGACCTACGAGCAGTACTTC
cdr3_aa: CASSFSLAGGLTYEQYF

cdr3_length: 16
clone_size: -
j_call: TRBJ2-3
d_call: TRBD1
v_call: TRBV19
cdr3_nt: TGTGCCAGTATTTCAGGGGGCGATCCTAGCACAGATACGCAGTATTTT
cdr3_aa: CASISGGDPSTDTQYF

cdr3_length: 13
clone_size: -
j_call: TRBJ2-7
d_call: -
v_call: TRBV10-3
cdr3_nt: TGTGCCATCTCGAGTAGGACAGACTACGAGCAGTACTTC
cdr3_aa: CAISSRTDYEQYF

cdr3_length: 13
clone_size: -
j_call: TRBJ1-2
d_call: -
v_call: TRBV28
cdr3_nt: TGTGCCAGCACCATCGAGCAGGGCTATGGCTACACCTTC
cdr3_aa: CASTIEQGYGYTF

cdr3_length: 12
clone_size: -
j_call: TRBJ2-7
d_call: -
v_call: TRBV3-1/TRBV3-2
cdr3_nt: TGTGCCAGCTCCTCCCTGAATAGCGAGCAGTACTTC
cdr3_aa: CASSSLNSEQYF

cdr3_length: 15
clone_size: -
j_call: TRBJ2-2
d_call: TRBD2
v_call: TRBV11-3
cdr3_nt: TGTGCCAGCAGCCGGCCGGGACTACGGTCCGGGGAGCTGTTTTTT
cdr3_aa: CASSRPGLRSGELFF

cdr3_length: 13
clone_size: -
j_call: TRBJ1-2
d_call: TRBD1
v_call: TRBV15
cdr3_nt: TGTGCCACCAGCACGGACAGGGAACATGGCTACACCTTC
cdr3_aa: CATSTDREHGYTF

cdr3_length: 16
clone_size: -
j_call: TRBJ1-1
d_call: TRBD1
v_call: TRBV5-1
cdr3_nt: TGCGCCAGCAGCTTGACCACCCCTGGGACAGGGTTTGGAGCTTTCTTT
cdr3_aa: CASSLTTPGTGFGAFF

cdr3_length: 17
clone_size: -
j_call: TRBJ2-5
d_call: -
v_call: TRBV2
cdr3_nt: TGTGCCAGCAGCAAAATAAGGGGGGGGCTTTGGGAAGAGACCCAGTACTTC
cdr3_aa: CASSKIRGGLWEETQYF

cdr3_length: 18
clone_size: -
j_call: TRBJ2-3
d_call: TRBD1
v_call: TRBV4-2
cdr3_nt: TGTGCCAGCAGCCAAGGCCCGAGGGGACAGGGGGCAACAGATACGCAGTATTTT
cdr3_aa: CASSQGPRGQGATDTQYF

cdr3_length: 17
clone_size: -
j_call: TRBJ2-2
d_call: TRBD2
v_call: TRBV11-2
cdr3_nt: TGTGCCAGCAGCTTAACCGGGACTAGCGGATACACCGGGGAGCTGTTTTTT
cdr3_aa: CASSLTGTSGYTGELFF

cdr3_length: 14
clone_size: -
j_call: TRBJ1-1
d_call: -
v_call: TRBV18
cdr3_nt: TGTGCCAGCTCACCATGGGAGTCGGGGACTGAAGCTTTCTTT
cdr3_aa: CASSPWESGTEAFF

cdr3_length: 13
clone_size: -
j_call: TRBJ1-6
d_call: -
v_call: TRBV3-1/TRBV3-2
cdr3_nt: TGTGCCAGCAGCCATCCCTCCAATTCACCCCTCCACTTT
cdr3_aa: CASSHPSNSPLHF

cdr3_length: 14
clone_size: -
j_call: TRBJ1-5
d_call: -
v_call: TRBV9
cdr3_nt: TGTGCCAGCAGCCCCTCGGGGGGCAATCAGCCCCAGCATTTT
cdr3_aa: CASSPSGGNQPQHF

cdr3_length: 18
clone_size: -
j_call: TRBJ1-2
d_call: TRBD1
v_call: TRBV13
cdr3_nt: TGTGCCAGCAGCCGGAACAGAGGACAGGGGGCGACCAACTATGGCTACACCTTC
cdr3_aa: CASSRNRGQGATNYGYTF

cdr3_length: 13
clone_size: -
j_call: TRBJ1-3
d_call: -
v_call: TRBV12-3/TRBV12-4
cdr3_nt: TGTGCCAGCAGACAATTCTCTGGAAACACCATATATTTT
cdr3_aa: CASRQFSGNTIYF

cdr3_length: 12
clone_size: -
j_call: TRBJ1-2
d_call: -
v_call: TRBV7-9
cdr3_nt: TGTGCCAGCAGCTTAGAGAACGGGGGCTACACCTTC
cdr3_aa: CASSLENGGYTF

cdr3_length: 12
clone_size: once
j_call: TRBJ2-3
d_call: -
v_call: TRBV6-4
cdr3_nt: TGTGCCAGCAGTGACGACTTTTTGACTCAGTATTTT
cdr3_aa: CASSDDFLTQYF

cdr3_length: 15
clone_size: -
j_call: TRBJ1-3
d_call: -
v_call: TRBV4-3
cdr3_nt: TGCGCCAGCAGCCCCGGGGGGGGTTCTGGAAACACCATATATTTT
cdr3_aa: CASSPGGGSGNTIYF

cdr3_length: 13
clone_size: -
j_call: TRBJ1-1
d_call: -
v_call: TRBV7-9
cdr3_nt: TGTGCCAGCAGCTTACTTATGAACACTGAAGCTTTCTTT
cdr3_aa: CASSLLMNTEAFF

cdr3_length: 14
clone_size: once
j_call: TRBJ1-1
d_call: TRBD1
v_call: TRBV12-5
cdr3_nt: TGTGCTAGTGTTTCCGGGACAGCGAACACTGAAGCTTTCTTT
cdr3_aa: CASVSGTANTEAFF

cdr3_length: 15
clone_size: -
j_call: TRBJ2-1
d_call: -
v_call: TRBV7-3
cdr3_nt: TGTGCCAGCAGCTTCCGAGGGAGAAACTACAATGAGCAGTTCTTC
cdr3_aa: CASSFRGRNYNEQFF

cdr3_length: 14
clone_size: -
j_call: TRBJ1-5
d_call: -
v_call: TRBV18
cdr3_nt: TGTGCCAGCTCACAAACAGGAGAAAATCAGCCCCAGCATTTT
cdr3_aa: CASSQTGENQPQHF

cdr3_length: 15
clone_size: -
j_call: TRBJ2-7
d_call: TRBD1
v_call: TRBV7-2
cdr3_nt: TGTGCCAGCAGCTCGGGACCGGGACAGGGATACGAGCAGTACTTC
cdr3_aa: CASSSGPGQGYEQYF

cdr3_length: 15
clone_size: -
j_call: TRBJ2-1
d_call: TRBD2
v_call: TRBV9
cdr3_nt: TGTGCCAGCAGCGTAGAGCGGGGGGCCCACAATGAGCAGTTCTTC
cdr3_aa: CASSVERGAHNEQFF